Each of the 3 T cell receptor beta chains below was sequenced from the same sample in a study of T cell responses to AZD1222 COVID-19 vaccine. Sequencing used immunoSEQ multiplex PCR; TCRdb keeps in-frame clones, though not all of them. The sample includes 100,000 to 150,000 clones, about 89% of them seen just once. Sample: peripheral blood, taken on day 0 of MenACWY control vaccination. Receptor source: an adult in good health.

V is TRBV19 and J is TRBJ1-5, with D unresolved. From germline, CDR1 is LNHDA and CDR2 SQIVND (reference sequence). The CDR3 runs 16 residues. Trimming removed 2 bases from V and 5 bases from J, with 16 bases in between. CDR3 DNA sequence: TGTGCCAGTAGTATACCGTCGGGGAGGGCAGATCAGCCCCAGCATTTT. This codes for CASSIPSGRADQPQHF.

The rearrangement joins TRBV5-1 to TRBJ1-2; no firm D call. Trimming took off 1 base at V and 6 bases at J, with 22 bases between the two ends. The CDR3 loop spans 17 amino acids. Germline CDR1 reads SGHRS; CDR2 reads YFSETQ. The CDR3 loop is CASSLNPIGQIGNGYTF. The CDR3 nucleotides read TGCGCCAGCAGCTTGAACCCGATAGGGCAAATCGGGAATGGCTACACCTTC.

The chain links TRBV30 to TRBJ2-4; 11 positions agree with TRBD1. The ends lost 1 base at V and 3 bases at J; junction bases unmatched: 8. Germline V lookup: CDR1 GTSNPN, CDR2 SVGIG (reference sequence). The CDR3 totals 17 residues. The CDR3 protein is CAWSAARTGGDKNIQYF. CDR3 coding DNA: TGTGCCTGGAGTGCCGCTCGGACAGGGGGCGACAAAAACATTCAGTACTTC.